Presented here are 9 T cell receptor beta chains from one specimen sequenced in a study of blood T cell repertoires in COVID-19. Generated by immunoSEQ multiplex PCR, the TCRdb table keeps only in-frame clones and is missing some. The sample has 150,000 to 200,000 clones, about 84% seen once. The sequenced sample consisted of PBMCs or T cells enriched from blood (not recorded which). The source of these receptors is a middle-aged man who had recovered from COVID-19.

This clone was found once. V is TRBV5-1 and J is TRBJ2-1; 8 bases line up with TRBD2. The V segment lost 1 base and the J segment 2 bases; nucleotides outside the gene matches: 2. CDR3 size: 15 residues. The germline CDR1 and CDR2 sequences are SGHRS and YFSETQ. CDR3 nucleotide sequence: TGCGCCAGCAGCTTGACTAGCGGAGCCTACAATGAGCAGTTCTTC. Amino acid sequence: CASSLTSGAYNEQFF.

This clone occurred a few times. The rearrangement uses TRBV6-5 and TRBJ2-5; possible D gene TRBD1, 6 bases. Deletions cut 7 bases from V and 1 base from J, with 16 bases between. The CDR3 contains 15 residues. Germline V CDR1 and CDR2: MNHEY, SVGAGI. The CDR3 nucleotides are TGTGCCAGCAAGGCATGGACAGACCGCCAAGAGACCCAGTACTTC. As protein: CASKAWTDRQETQYF.

The chain links TRBV3-1 (or the pseudogene TRBV3-2) to TRBJ2-2, with 12 bases that match TRBD1. Germline V CDR1 and CDR2: LGHDT, YNNKEL (reference sequence). J lost 5 bases, V lost 5 bases, and 15 bases had no gene match. This CDR3 spans 19 amino acids. The CDR3: CASSVGTGGPGLRTGELFF. The CDR3 nucleotides are TGTGCCAGCAGCGTTGGGACAGGGGGCCCGGGACTACGAACCGGGGAGCTGTTTTTT.

This CDR3 reads CASSQGQGGSNGYTF. The CDR3 DNA sequence: TGTGCCAGCAGCCAAGGACAGGGGGGATCTAATGGCTACACCTTC. The V and J genes are TRBV7-9 and TRBJ1-2, with TRBD1 matching 10 bases. This CDR3 is 15 amino acids long. Germline trimming cut 5 bases from V and 6 bases from J; bases unmatched to any gene: 9. Germline-derived CDR1 and CDR2 are SEHNR and FQNEAQ (reference sequence).

V is TRBV9 and J is TRBJ2-1; tentatively, D is TRBD2 (7 bases). CDR1 SGDLS and CDR2 YYNGEE come from the germline V gene. V was trimmed by 0 bases and J by 4 bases, leaving 17 bases between them. The CDR3 runs 17 residues. The CDR3 DNA is TGTGCCAGCAGCGTAGCTTTGGGCGGGGGCTTATACAATGAGCAGTTCTTC. It yields the protein CASSVALGGGLYNEQFF.

The J gene is TRBJ2-7, the V gene TRBV10-3; 8 nucleotides agree with TRBD1. The V and J ends lost 0 bases and 5 bases, in that order; junction bases with no gene match: 12. The CDR3 is made up of 17 amino acids. Germline CDR1 ENHRY, CDR2 SYGVKD. For the CDR3, the DNA is TGTGCCATCAGTGAGTCGAACCCAGGGGGCACTCGGAACGAGCAGTACGTC. The encoded protein is CAISESNPGGTRNEQYV.

The V call is TRBV19, the J call TRBJ1-1, with D unclear. V was clipped by 5 bases and J by 4 bases, with 11 bases between them. The CDR3 length is 13 residues. CDR1 is LNHDA and CDR2 is SQIVND in the germline V gene (reference sequence). The CDR3 loop reads CASSWSRFTEAFF. The CDR3 bases are TGTGCCAGTAGTTGGTCACGGTTCACTGAAGCTTTCTTT.

CDR3 sequence reads: CASSSHRVGYTF. CDR3 bases: TGTGCCAGCAGCTCCCACAGGGTTGGCTACACCTTC. This sequence joins TRBV5-6 and TRBJ1-2, with D tentatively TRBD1 (6 bases). There are 12 residues in the CDR3. V was clipped by 3 bases and J by 7 bases, with 10 bases between them. Per the germline V gene, CDR1 is SGHDT and CDR2 is YYEEEE.

The chain carries TRBV19 and TRBJ2-3; maybe TRBD2 (5 bases). The germline CDR1 and CDR2 sequences are LNHDA and SQIVND (reference sequence). V was pared by 4 bases and J by 4 bases, with 18 bases between. This CDR3 has 16 amino acids. The CDR3 region has the DNA TGTGCCAGTAGTACCTCGAGCGGTTCTAGAGCAGATACGCAGTATTTT. Amino acids: CASSTSSGSRADTQYF.